These 24 T cell receptor beta chains originate from one sample sequenced in a study of cytomegalovirus exposure and HLA in healthy donors. PCR amplification relied on 60 Vbeta primers (plus 13 Jbeta primers). Profiling relied on immunoSEQ multiplex PCR, and the TCRdb table lists in-frame clones only, not all of them. The sample contains over 50,000 clones, 70% to 90% of which appear only once. Sequencing used PBMCs. Receptors were obtained from a man aged 30 to 39 in good health and CMV-seropositive.

This clone has more than one count but fewer than ten. The chain uses TRBV27 and TRBJ2-3; possibly TRBD1 for D (6 bases). The germline V gene encodes CDR1 MNHEY and CDR2 SMNVEV (reference sequence). With 4 bases removed from V and 1 base from J, the gap between germline ends came to 9 bases. This CDR3 comprises 14 residues. CDR3 sequence: CASSSQGRTDTQYF. Written as DNA, the CDR3 is TGTGCCAGCAGTTCTCAGGGGCGCACAGATACGCAGTATTTT.

The chain couples TRBV27 to TRBJ1-4; TRBD1 matches 11 bases. The ends lost 5 bases at V and 0 bases at J; junction bases unmatched: 5. Germline CDR1 MNHEY, CDR2 SMNVEV (reference sequence). This CDR3 has 17 residues. The CDR3 reads CASSTGQGAATNEKLFF. The CDR3 DNA follows: TGTGCCAGCAGTACCGGACAGGGGGCCGCAACTAATGAAAAACTGTTTTTT.

This clone was counted once. The gene calls are TRBV11-1 and TRBJ2-7, with a tentative D call TRBD1 (5 bases). Looked up from germline, CDR1 is SGHAT and CDR2 is FQDESV (reference sequence). Trimming removed 5 bases at V and 1 base at J, with 9 bases between. This CDR3 has 13 amino acids. DNA of the CDR3: TGTGCCAGCAGCCGTGACAGTTCCTACGAGCAGTACTTC. This codes for CASSRDSSYEQYF. The full variable domain, in which reference TRBV11-1 and TRBJ2-7 provide the parts outside the CDR3, is EAEVAQSPRYKITEKSQAVAFWCDPISGHATLYWYRQILGQGPELLVQFQDESVVDDSQLPKDRFSAERLKGVDSTLKIQPAELGDSAMYLCASSRDSSYEQYFGPGTRLTVT.

The chain uses TRBV5-4 and TRBJ1-1, with D hard to call. V was pared by 1 base and J by 7 bases, with 8 bases between. The V gene's germline CDR1 is SGHNT and CDR2 YYREEE (reference sequence). The CDR3 consists of 12 residues. CDR3 in DNA: TGTGCCAGCAGCTTGAGAGGTTTTGAAGCTTTCTTT. Encoded protein: CASSLRGFEAFF.

The chain joins TRBV30 to TRBJ2-4; TRBD1 agrees at 7 bases. Trimming took 2 bases from V and 0 from J; bases not matched to a gene: 1. Per the germline V gene, CDR1 is GTSNPN and CDR2 is SVGIG (reference sequence). This CDR3 comprises 14 residues. Written as DNA, the CDR3 is TGTGCCTGGAGTTCAGGGGGAGCCAAAAACATTCAGTACTTC. Translation gives CAWSSGGAKNIQYF.

This clone has just one count. This sequence joins TRBV11-1 and TRBJ2-7; D is uncertain. Between the trimmed V and J ends, which lost 3 bases and 7 bases, there was a span of 16 bases. Per germline, CDR1 SGHAT and CDR2 FQDESV (reference sequence). This CDR3 region has 14 residues. CDR3 protein: CASSFNTPVREQYF. The CDR3 DNA is TGTGCCAGCAGCTTCAATACTCCTGTACGGGAGCAGTACTTC. The full variable domain, with the rest looked up from reference TRBV11-1 and TRBJ2-7, is EAEVAQSPRYKITEKSQAVAFWCDPISGHATLYWYRQILGQGPELLVQFQDESVVDDSQLPKDRFSAERLKGVDSTLKIQPAELGDSAMYLCASSFNTPVREQYFGPGTRLTVT.

This chain uses TRBV5-1 with TRBJ2-1, with unresolved D. The length of the CDR3 is 14 residues. Trimming took 4 bases from V and 6 from J, leaving 14 bases between them. Germline V lookup: CDR1 SGHRS, CDR2 YFSETQ. CDR3 sequence reads: CASSAGSSPNEQFF. The CDR3 coding sequence is TGCGCCAGCAGCGCCGGATCTAGTCCCAATGAGCAGTTCTTC. Full variable domain (missing parts from reference TRBV5-1 and TRBJ2-1): KAGVTQTPRYLIKTRGQQVTLSCSPISGHRSVSWYQQTPGQGLQFLFEYFSETQRNKGNFPGRFSGRQFSNSRSEMNVSTLELGDSALYLCASSAGSSPNEQFFGPGTRLTVL.

V and J are TRBV6-5 and TRBJ2-5, with D perhaps matching TRBD2 (6 bases). Germline V gene lookup returns CDR1 MNHEY and CDR2 SVGAGI. This CDR3 region has 13 residues. V was clipped by 6 bases and J by 5 bases, with 13 bases between them. CDR3 DNA sequence: TGTGCCAGCAGGGCACCTGGGGGGGAGACCCAGTACTTC. Its protein product is CASRAPGGETQYF.

This rearrangement joins TRBV4-1 to TRBJ2-7, with 10 bases matching TRBD1. The CDR3 has 17 amino acids. The germline V gene encodes CDR1 MGHRA and CDR2 YSYEKL. V shed 2 bases, J shed 4 bases, and the junction held 11 bases outside the gene matches. The chain's CDR3 is CASSQYSGTGVEYEQYF. DNA for the CDR3: TGCGCCAGCAGCCAATATTCCGGGACAGGGGTGGAATACGAGCAGTACTTC.

The chain has TRBV28 and TRBJ2-1, with a possible D match to TRBD1 (5 bases). CDR3 length: 18 residues. V lost 7 bases, J lost 0 bases, and 22 bases lay in between. The germline V gene encodes CDR1 MDHEN and CDR2 SYDVKM. CDR3 amino acids: CASTTGPLLDRSYNEQFF. The DNA of the CDR3 is TGTGCCAGCACCACAGGCCCCTTACTCGACCGCTCCTACAATGAGCAGTTCTTC.

This clone occurred once. This chain joins TRBV6-5 and TRBJ2-7; unclear D gene. The V gene lost 0 bases and the J gene lost 2 bases, with 5 bases spanning the gap. The CDR3 covers 13 residues. Germline V gene lookup returns CDR1 MNHEY and CDR2 SVGAGI. CDR3 in amino acids: CASSYSEAYEQYF. The CDR3 nucleotides are TGTGCCAGCAGTTACTCTGAGGCCTACGAGCAGTACTTC.

This clone appeared once. The chain carries TRBV14 and TRBJ2-7, with TRBD2 matching 8 bases. The CDR3 is 14 amino acids. Per the germline V gene, CDR1 is SGHDN and CDR2 is FVKESK. V shed 0 bases and J 10 bases; nucleotides not matched to a gene: 8. The CDR3 here is CASSQDWTSQPQYF. As DNA, the CDR3 is TGTGCCAGCAGCCAAGATTGGACTAGCCAGCCCCAGTACTTC.

This chain uses TRBV19 with TRBJ1-1, with 8 bases that match TRBD1. The CDR3 is 18 amino acids. Germline trimming cut 5 bases from V and 0 bases from J; bases unmatched to any gene: 14. Germline loops: CDR1 LNHDA, CDR2 SQIVND (reference sequence). CDR3 in amino acids: CASSSPGQGWSMNTEAFF. DNA for the CDR3: TGTGCCAGTAGTTCGCCCGGACAGGGTTGGAGTATGAACACTGAAGCTTTCTTT.

CDR3 DNA sequence: TGCGCCAGCATCGGGGAGGGAATGAACACTGAAGCTTTCTTT. Residues: CASIGEGMNTEAFF. The chain is built from TRBV10-2 and TRBJ1-1, with D unresolved. The germline CDR1 and CDR2 sequences are WSHSY and SAAADI. Trimming pared 7 bases from V and 0 bases from J, leaving 12 bases between. This CDR3 is built from 14 residues.

The rearrangement uses TRBV5-1 and TRBJ1-4; D is undetermined. The CDR3 sequence is 13 residues long. V lost 5 bases and J 6 bases, leaving 11 bases between the germline ends. CDR1 and CDR2 from the germline V gene are SGHRS and YFSETQ. The CDR3 nucleotides read TGCGCCAGCAGTTGGGAGGATGATGAAAAACTGTTTTTT. This codes for CASSWEDDEKLFF.

The chain couples TRBV7-2 to TRBJ2-1; tentatively, D is TRBD2 (5 bases). The CDR3 length is 14 residues. V lost 1 base and J lost 6, with 10 bases in between. Looked up from germline, CDR1 is SGHTA and CDR2 is FQGNSA. CDR3 residues: CASSLGSEANEQFF. The DNA for the CDR3 is TGTGCCAGCAGCTTAGGCTCGGAGGCCAATGAGCAGTTCTTC.

The chain employs TRBV7-9 and TRBJ1-1, with D maybe TRBD1 (5 bases). V was trimmed by 3 bases and J by 3 bases, leaving 17 bases between them. The CDR3 totals 16 residues. From germline, CDR1 is SEHNR and CDR2 FQNEAQ (reference sequence). The DNA of the CDR3 is TGTGCCAGCAGCTTGGGTCAGGGCGCCTTCTACACTGAAGCTTTCTTT. Amino acids: CASSLGQGAFYTEAFF.

The chain links TRBV19 to TRBJ2-5; 9 bases are a match to TRBD1. With the DNA end fitting TRBJ2-7 better, the J assignment may be wrong. The length of the CDR3 is 15 residues. CDR1 and CDR2 (germline): LNHDA, SQIVND (reference sequence). DNA of the CDR3: TGTGCCAGTAGTGCCCGGACAGGGGAGTCCTACGAGCAGTACTTC. Amino acids: CASSARTGESYEQYF.

V gene TRBV19 combines with J gene TRBJ2-7; D is perhaps TRBD2 (6 bases). The CDR3 loop spans 12 amino acids. Trimming took 3 bases from V and 7 from J, leaving 10 bases between them. Germline lookup yields CDR1 LNHDA and CDR2 SQIVND (reference sequence). The CDR3 DNA reads TGTGCCAGTAGTATGAGGGCGGGGGAGCAGTACTTC. Its translation is CASSMRAGEQYF.

The V gene is TRBV6-6, the J gene TRBJ2-7, with TRBD2 identical over 8 bases. This CDR3 is 12 amino acids long. Germline V gives CDR1 MNHNY, CDR2 SVGAGI (reference sequence). J lost 2 bases, V lost 8 bases, and 2 bases had no gene match. CDR3 sequence: CASSGLAYEQYF. The CDR3 region has the DNA TGTGCCAGCTCGGGACTAGCCTACGAGCAGTACTTC.

CDR3 protein: CASSVDRGLYYGYTF. The CDR3, as DNA: TGTGCCAGCAGTGTGGACAGGGGGCTTTACTATGGCTACACCTTC. The chain employs TRBV2 and TRBJ1-2, with TRBD1 matching over 11 bases. Germline lookup yields CDR1 SNHLY and CDR2 FYNNEI. Trimming at V came to 4 bases and at J to 3 bases, leaving 4 bases not matched to a gene. The CDR3 is 15 amino acids.

The genes are TRBV19 and TRBJ2-5; TRBD1 is a possible D gene (6 bases). The DNA end favors TRBJ2-7, so the J call may be wrong. The V gene's germline CDR1 is LNHDA and CDR2 SQIVND (reference sequence). This CDR3 has 13 amino acids. The CDR3 DNA reads as TGTGCCAGTAGCGGACAGTTCTCCTACGAGCAGTACTTC. Translated: CASSGQFSYEQYF.

The chain employs TRBV5-1 and TRBJ1-4; D remains ambiguous. The ends were cut back, 3 bases at V and 0 bases at J, with 15 bases in the middle. The CDR3 extends over 17 amino acids. Germline loops: CDR1 SGHRS, CDR2 YFSETQ. DNA for the CDR3: TGCGCCAGCAGCTACCGTTGGGAGCTAGCAACTAATGAAAAACTGTTTTTT. Translating gives CASSYRWELATNEKLFF.

The rearrangement uses TRBV28 and TRBJ1-3; weak D call: TRBD1 (5 bases). Trimming removed 3 bases from V and 0 bases from J, with 9 bases in between. CDR1 and CDR2 (germline): MDHEN, SYDVKM. The CDR3 is made up of 15 amino acids. For the CDR3, the DNA is TGTGCCAGCAGTTTCGACAGCCTCTCTGGAAACACCATATATTTT. Its translation: CASSFDSLSGNTIYF.